The source of this T cell receptor (beta chain) is a study of shared clonotypes between healthy human individuals. Measured with immunoSEQ multiplex PCR; TCRdb has only the in-frame clones, and not every one. The sample consists of roughly 2 million clones, nearly 97% of them appearing once. Researchers partitioned CD4+ cells into CD45RA+ naive and CD45RA-negative memory subsets. Notes on this clone: This CDR3 is also generated by other DNA sequences in the sample.

The sequencing input was naive CD4+ T cells sorted from blood. Indicated subset: CD45RA+ positively selected. This receptor was obtained from a man aged 18-30 years in good health.

CDR3 bases: TGTGCCAGCAGCCCCCTAGCGGGATCCTACAATGAGCAGTTCTTC. Translation: CASSPLAGSYNEQFF. This chain uses TRBV9 with TRBJ2-1; the match to TRBD2 covers 9 bases. V trimming: 4 bases; J trimming: 1 base; junction bases outside the gene matches: 3. The CDR3 loop spans 15 amino acids. Germline loops: CDR1 SGDLS, CDR2 YYNGEE.